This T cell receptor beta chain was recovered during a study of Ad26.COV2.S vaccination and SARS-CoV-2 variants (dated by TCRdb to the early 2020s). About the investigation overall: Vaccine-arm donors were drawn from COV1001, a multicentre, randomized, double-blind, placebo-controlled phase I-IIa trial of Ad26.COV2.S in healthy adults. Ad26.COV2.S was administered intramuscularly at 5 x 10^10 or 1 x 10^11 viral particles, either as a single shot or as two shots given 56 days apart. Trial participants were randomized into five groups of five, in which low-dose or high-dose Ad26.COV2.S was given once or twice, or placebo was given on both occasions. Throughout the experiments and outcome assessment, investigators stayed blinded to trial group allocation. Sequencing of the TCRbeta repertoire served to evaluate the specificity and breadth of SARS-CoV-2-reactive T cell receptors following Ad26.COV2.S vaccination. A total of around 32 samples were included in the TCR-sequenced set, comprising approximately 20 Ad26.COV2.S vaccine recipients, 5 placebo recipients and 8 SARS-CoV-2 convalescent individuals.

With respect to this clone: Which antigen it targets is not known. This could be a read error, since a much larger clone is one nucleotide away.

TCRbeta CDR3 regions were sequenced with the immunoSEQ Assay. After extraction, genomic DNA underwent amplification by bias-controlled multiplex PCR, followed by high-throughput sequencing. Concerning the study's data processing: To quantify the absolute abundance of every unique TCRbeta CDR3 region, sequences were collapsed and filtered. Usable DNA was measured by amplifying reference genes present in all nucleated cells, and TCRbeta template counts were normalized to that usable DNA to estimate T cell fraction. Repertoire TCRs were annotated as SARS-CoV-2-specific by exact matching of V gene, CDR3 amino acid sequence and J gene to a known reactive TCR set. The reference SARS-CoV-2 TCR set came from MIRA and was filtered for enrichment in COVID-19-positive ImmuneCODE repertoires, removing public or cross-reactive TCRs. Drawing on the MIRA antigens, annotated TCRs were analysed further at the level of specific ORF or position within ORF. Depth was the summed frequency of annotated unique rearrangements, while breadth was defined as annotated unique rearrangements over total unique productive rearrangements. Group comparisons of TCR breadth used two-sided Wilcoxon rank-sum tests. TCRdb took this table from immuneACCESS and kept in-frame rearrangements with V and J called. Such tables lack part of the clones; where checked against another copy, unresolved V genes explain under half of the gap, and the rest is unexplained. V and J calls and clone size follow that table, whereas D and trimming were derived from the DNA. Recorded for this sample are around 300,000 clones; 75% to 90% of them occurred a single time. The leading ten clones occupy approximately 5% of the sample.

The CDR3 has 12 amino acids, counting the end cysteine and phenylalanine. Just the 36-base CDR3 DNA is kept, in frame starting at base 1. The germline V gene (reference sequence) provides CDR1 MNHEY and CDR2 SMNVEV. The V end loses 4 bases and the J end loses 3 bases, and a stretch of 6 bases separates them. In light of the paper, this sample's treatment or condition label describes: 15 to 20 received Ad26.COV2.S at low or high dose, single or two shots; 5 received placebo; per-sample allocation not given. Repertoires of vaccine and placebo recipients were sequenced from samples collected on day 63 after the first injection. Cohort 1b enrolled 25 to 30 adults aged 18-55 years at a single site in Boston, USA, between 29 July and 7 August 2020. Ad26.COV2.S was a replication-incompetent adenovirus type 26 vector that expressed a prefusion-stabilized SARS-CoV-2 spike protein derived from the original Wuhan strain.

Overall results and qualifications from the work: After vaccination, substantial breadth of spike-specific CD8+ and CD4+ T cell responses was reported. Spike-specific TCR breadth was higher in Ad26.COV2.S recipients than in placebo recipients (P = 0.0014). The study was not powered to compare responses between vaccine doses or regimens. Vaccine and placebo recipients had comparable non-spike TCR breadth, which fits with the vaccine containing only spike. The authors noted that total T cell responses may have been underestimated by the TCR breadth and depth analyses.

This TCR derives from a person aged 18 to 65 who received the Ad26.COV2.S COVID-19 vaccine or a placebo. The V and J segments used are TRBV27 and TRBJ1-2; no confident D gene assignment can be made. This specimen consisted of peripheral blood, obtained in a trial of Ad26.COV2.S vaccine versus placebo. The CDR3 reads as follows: CASSSDYYGYTF. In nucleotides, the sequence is TGTGCCAGCAGTTCAGATTACTATGGCTACACCTTC.